The 10 T cell receptor beta chains listed next were all sequenced from one sample in a study of blood T cell repertoires in COVID-19. Data came from immunoSEQ multiplex PCR; TCRdb stores just in-frame clones and leaves some out. The table has 50,000 or so clones, around 90% seen once; the top ten hold more than 10%. The sequencing input was peripheral blood. These receptor sequences come from a man in his 60s with active COVID-19.

The V gene is TRBV18, the J gene TRBJ2-2, with 7 bases that match TRBD1. Germline V gene sequence: CDR1 KGHSH, CDR2 LQKENI. The CDR3 has 14 amino acids. Trimming removed 4 bases from V and 4 bases from J; junction bases left unmatched: 3. The DNA of the CDR3 is TGTGCCAGCTCACAGGACAGGACCACCGGGGAGCTGTTTTTT. It translates to CASSQDRTTGELFF.

This clone was recorded only once. V and J are TRBV7-9 and TRBJ2-2, with 7 bases fitting TRBD1. The trim removed 0 bases at V and 5 bases at J, leaving 3 bases unmatched. The CDR3 has 15 residues. Per the germline V gene, CDR1 is SEHNR and CDR2 is FQNEAQ (reference sequence). The CDR3 region is CASSLAGGDTGELFF. DNA of the CDR3: TGTGCCAGCAGCTTAGCAGGGGGCGATACCGGGGAGCTGTTTTTT.

This clone was recorded only once. The chain employs TRBV25-1 and TRBJ2-2, with D perhaps matching TRBD1 (6 bases). The CDR3 sequence is 17 residues long. The germline V and J ends were trimmed by 2 bases and 0 bases, with 13 bases remaining between them. In germline, CDR1 is MGHDK, CDR2 SYGVNS. CDR3 in amino acids: CASSEGGETTNTGELFF. In DNA form, the CDR3 reads TGTGCCAGCAGTGAAGGGGGCGAAACGACGAACACCGGGGAGCTGTTTTTT.

Written as DNA, the CDR3 is TGTGCCAGCAGTAGATCCGGGACATTTGGCGAGCAGTACTTC. It is translated as CASSRSGTFGEQYF. The rearrangement joins TRBV28 to TRBJ2-7; D may be TRBD1 (6 bases). V dropped 5 bases and J dropped 6 bases, with 17 bases sitting between them. The CDR3 is 14 amino acids. Per the germline V gene, CDR1 is MDHEN and CDR2 is SYDVKM.

The chain is built from TRBV11-2 and TRBJ2-1; perhaps TRBD1 as D (5 bases). Germline V CDR1 and CDR2: SGHAT, FQNNGV. The CDR3 has 15 amino acids. V was pared by 2 bases and J by 5 bases, with 13 bases between. This CDR3 reads CASSLLVSGNNEQFF. CDR3 coding DNA: TGTGCCAGCAGCTTATTGGTATCAGGGAACAATGAGCAGTTCTTC.

The chain links TRBV5-1 to TRBJ2-1; 9 nucleotides match TRBD2. The V gene end was trimmed by 5 bases and the J gene end by 7 bases; junction bases not matched to a gene: 10. This CDR3 contains 15 residues. Germline V gives CDR1 SGHRS, CDR2 YFSETQ. CDR3 amino acids: CASSAPQRGENEQFF. The CDR3 DNA is TGCGCCAGCAGTGCCCCTCAGCGGGGGGAGAATGAGCAGTTCTTC.

The rearrangement uses TRBV7-9 and TRBJ1-5; 9 bases line up with TRBD1. Germline V CDR1 and CDR2: SEHNR, FQNEAQ (reference sequence). The CDR3 consists of 17 residues. Losses at the gene ends were 2 bases for V and 3 bases for J; bases not matched to a gene: 8. CDR3 sequence: CASSLSTGTGFNQPQHF. Written as DNA, the CDR3 is TGTGCCAGCAGCTTATCTACCGGGACAGGGTTCAATCAGCCCCAGCATTTT. The whole variable domain, remainder taken from reference TRBV7-9 and TRBJ1-5, is DTGVSQNPRHKITKRGQNVTFRCDPISEHNRLYWYRQTLGQGPEFLTYFQNEAQLEKSRLLSDRFSAERPKGSFSTLEIQRTEQGDSAMYLCASSLSTGTGFNQPQHFGDGTRLSIL.

The gene calls are TRBV18 and TRBJ1-4; no clear D gene. The CDR3 sequence is 17 residues long. CDR1 KGHSH and CDR2 LQKENI come from the germline V gene. V gave up 3 bases and J gave up 8 bases, with 22 bases separating them. The CDR3: CASSPKGGLTGGEKLFF. Written as DNA, the CDR3 is TGTGCCAGCTCACCCAAAGGCGGACTGACGGGCGGGGAAAAACTGTTTTTT. The full variable domain, with the rest looked up from reference TRBV18 and TRBJ1-4, is NAGVMQNPRHLVRRRGQEARLRCSPMKGHSHVYWYRQLPEEGLKFMVYLQKENIIDESGMPKERFSAEFPKEGPSILRIQQVVRGDSAAYFCASSPKGGLTGGEKLFFGSGTQLSVL.

The rearrangement joins TRBV7-9 to TRBJ2-5, with D unclear. CDR1 SEHNR and CDR2 FQNEAQ come from the germline V gene (reference sequence). The ends were cut back, 2 bases at V and 1 base at J, with 11 bases in the middle. This CDR3 contains 15 residues. CDR3 bases: TGTGCCAGCAGCTTACCCGGCGGCAGCCAAGAGACCCAGTACTTC. This codes for CASSLPGGSQETQYF.

This clone came up once. This rearrangement joins TRBV28 to TRBJ2-7, with 8 bases aligning to TRBD1. CDR3 length equals 15 residues. Germline V gives CDR1 MDHEN, CDR2 SYDVKM. V was clipped by 4 bases and J by 6 bases; unmatched bases: 11. CDR3 bases: TGTGCCAGCAGTTCTATATCAGGGGGCATCGGCGAGCAGTACTTC. It specifies CASSSISGGIGEQYF.